The 27 T cell receptor beta chains below were found in one sample sequenced in a study of regulatory T cells in long-lasting Graves disease. Time point reported: persistent/refractory GD, antithyroid drugs over 5 years with positive TRAb. PBMC RNA served as the TCR library source. Assembly of TCR beta libraries relied on iRepertoire HTBI primers together with Arm-PCR of CDR3 regions. TCRdb re-called the multiplex PCR reads through MiXCR, storing one row per CDR3 protein. The sample lists about half a million distinct CDR3 sequences; approximately 22% were seen once. The sequenced sample was peripheral blood mononuclear cells (PBMCs), obtained when the disease was refractory, from a patient treated with antithyroid drugs. The receptors stem from a female donor with Graves disease.

This clonotype showed up many times. This chain uses TRBV7-9 with TRBJ1-2; the match to TRBD1 covers 10 bases. The CDR3 consists of 15 residues. In germline, CDR1 is SEHNR, CDR2 FQNEAQ (reference sequence). After removal of 3 bases from V and 0 bases from J, the junction contained 1 base not matched to a gene. The DNA of the CDR3 is TGTGCCAGCAGCTTCGGACAGGGGGCTAACTATGGCTACACCTTC. This codes for CASSFGQGANYGYTF.

This clonotype has ten or more counts. V usage is TRBV12-5 and J usage is TRBJ2-5; TRBD1 might be the D (5 bases). Looked up from germline, CDR1 is LGHNT and CDR2 is FRNRAP. The CDR3 loop spans 15 amino acids. The ends were cut back, 1 base at V and 2 bases at J, with 11 bases in the middle. CDR3 sequence reads: CASGLGTRSQETQYF. CDR3 DNA: TGTGCTAGTGGTTTGGGGACAAGGTCGCAAGAGACCCAGTACTTC.

This rearrangement joins TRBV12-3 or TRBV12-4 to TRBJ2-3; maybe TRBD2 (5 bases). The ends were cut back, 6 bases at V and 2 bases at J, with 12 bases in the middle. There are 14 residues in the CDR3. CDR3 protein: CASSRLSSTDTQYF. CDR3 in DNA: TGTGCCAGCAGCCGACTAAGCTCCACAGATACGCAGTATTTT.

This clonotype came up many times. The chain joins TRBV28 to TRBJ1-1, with TRBD1 as a possible D gene (6 bases). The CDR3 is 13 residues long. Trimming took 7 bases from V and 7 from J, leaving 16 bases between them. Looked up from germline, CDR1 is MDHEN and CDR2 is SYDVKM. The CDR3 here is CASTLNQGFEAFF. DNA of the CDR3: TGTGCCAGCACCCTTAACCAGGGGTTTGAAGCTTTCTTT.

V and J are TRBV19 and TRBJ2-7; D might be TRBD1 or TRBD2, each matching 5 bases. The V and J ends lost 10 bases and 6 bases respectively, with 19 bases between them. The CDR3 has 13 amino acids. The germline CDR1 and CDR2 sequences are LNHDA and SQIVND (reference sequence). The CDR3 nucleotides read TGTGCCACCGAAGGGGATAGAGGGTTCGAGCAGTACTTC. Translating gives CATEGDRGFEQYF.

There are a few counts of this clonotype. The rearrangement uses TRBV6-9 and TRBJ2-2, with D hard to call. CDR1 is MNHGY and CDR2 is SVAAGI in the germline V gene. The length of the CDR3 is 14 residues. The V gene lost 3 bases and the J gene lost 5 bases, with 10 bases spanning the gap. The CDR3 region has the DNA TGTGCCAGCAGTTACTCCCCCCAGACCGGGGAGCTGTTTTTT. Translated: CASSYSPQTGELFF.

This clonotype was picked up a small number of times. The rearrangement joins TRBV2 to TRBJ2-7; TRBD1 might be the D (6 bases). Trimming pared 0 bases from V and 7 bases from J, leaving 19 bases between. This CDR3 spans 16 amino acids. Looked up from germline, CDR1 is SNHLY and CDR2 is FYNNEI. CDR3 DNA sequence: TGTGCCAGCAGTGAAGCCTCAGGGGCCTTCATGAAGGAGCAGTACTTC. Translating gives CASSEASGAFMKEQYF.

This clonotype occurred many times. The J gene is TRBJ1-2, the V gene TRBV28, with D tentatively TRBD1 (5 bases). Trimming took 4 bases from V and 4 from J, leaving 10 bases between them. The CDR3 is 13 amino acids. The germline V gene encodes CDR1 MDHEN and CDR2 SYDVKM. CDR3 in DNA: TGTGCCAGCAGTTCGCAGGGTCGCTATGGCTACACCTTC. As protein: CASSSQGRYGYTF.

The J gene is TRBJ2-7, the V gene TRBV6-1; 9 bases are a match to TRBD1. V lost 7 bases and J lost 5; bases outside the gene matches: 15. Germline loops: CDR1 MNHNS, CDR2 SASEGT. The CDR3 totals 16 residues. The chain's CDR3 is CASTLTGTGNTHEQYF. DNA for the CDR3: TGTGCCAGCACCCTAACCGGGACAGGGAACACCCACGAGCAGTACTTC.

V usage is TRBV11-1 and J usage is TRBJ2-7, with 8 bases aligning to TRBD1. Germline values: CDR1 SGHAT, CDR2 FQDESV (reference sequence). CDR3 length: 14 amino acids. The J segment lost 7 bases and the V segment lost 5 bases, leaving 10 bases of the junction unmatched. CDR3 in DNA: TGTGCCAGCAGCAGACGCCAGGGGGCGTGGGAGCAGTACTTC. It codes for CASSRRQGAWEQYF.

The chain combines TRBV3-1 with TRBJ2-7, with 10 positions matching TRBD2. V lost 3 bases to trimming and J lost 0 bases; unmatched junction nucleotides: 5. Per the germline V gene, CDR1 is LGHDT and CDR2 is YNNKEL (reference sequence). CDR3 length: 16 amino acids. In nucleotides, the CDR3 is TGTGCCAGCAGCCATCATCTAGCGGGGGCCTCCTACGAGCAGTACTTC. Translated: CASSHHLAGASYEQYF.

In its sample, this clonotype was seen many times. The chain joins TRBV27 to TRBJ1-1; tentatively, D is TRBD1 (5 bases). From germline, CDR1 is MNHEY and CDR2 SMNVEV (reference sequence). Between the trimmed V and J ends, which lost 3 bases and 8 bases, there was a span of 10 bases. The CDR3 sequence is 12 residues long. The CDR3 nucleotides are TGTGCCAGCAGTTTGTCAACAGGCGAAGCTTTCTTT. Residues: CASSLSTGEAFF.

V and J are TRBV14 and TRBJ1-1; D is unclear. The V gene's germline CDR1 is SGHDN and CDR2 FVKESK. This CDR3 region has 14 residues. Trimming left V 0 bases short and J 3 bases short, with 8 bases between. Written as DNA, the CDR3 is TGTGCCAGCAGCCAAGATTTCCGCTACACTGAAGCTTTCTTT. It codes for CASSQDFRYTEAFF.

V gene TRBV28 combines with J gene TRBJ2-1; the match to TRBD1 covers 7 bases. Germline V lookup: CDR1 MDHEN, CDR2 SYDVKM. There are 15 residues in the CDR3. J gave up 3 bases and V 5 bases, and 7 bases lay outside the gene matches. The CDR3 region has the DNA TGTGCCAGCAGTCGACCGGGACAGCTCTACAATGAGCAGTTCTTC. It is translated as CASSRPGQLYNEQFF.

This clonotype has just a few counts. The chain is built from TRBV20-1 and TRBJ1-5; 7 nucleotides agree with TRBD1. Germline loops: CDR1 DFQATT, CDR2 SNEGSKA (reference sequence). Germline trimming cut 5 bases from V and 5 bases from J; bases unmatched to any gene: 6. The CDR3 consists of 13 residues. CDR3 region: CSAGQVGYQPQHF. CDR3 bases: TGCAGTGCTGGACAGGTTGGGTATCAGCCCCAGCATTTT.

This clonotype appeared a few times. This chain uses TRBV30 with TRBJ1-1, with 8 bases that match TRBD1. J gave up 5 bases and V 4 bases, and 9 bases lay outside the gene matches. Germline V gives CDR1 GTSNPN, CDR2 SVGIG (reference sequence). CDR3 size: 14 residues. CDR3 sequence reads: CAWNRQGIRTEAFF. Written as DNA, the CDR3 is TGTGCCTGGAACCGACAGGGGATAAGAACTGAAGCTTTCTTT.

This CDR3 reads CASSLIPLYGYTF. The CDR3 DNA reads TGTGCCAGCAGCTTAATCCCCCTCTATGGCTACACCTTC. The chain is built from TRBV7-9 and TRBJ1-2; D ambiguous. Germline V gene lookup returns CDR1 SEHNR and CDR2 FQNEAQ (reference sequence). Between the trimmed V and J ends, which lost 2 bases and 4 bases, there was a span of 8 bases. This CDR3 is 13 amino acids long. Looking up the rest from reference TRBV7-9 and TRBJ1-2 gives the full variable domain: DTGVSQNPRHKITKRGQNVTFRCDPISEHNRLYWYRQTLGQGPEFLTYFQNEAQLEKSRLLSDRFSAERPKGSFSTLEIQRTEQGDSAMYLCASSLIPLYGYTFGSGTRLTVV.

This clonotype was counted ten times or more. The chain combines TRBV7-2 with TRBJ2-5, with TRBD2 matching over 13 bases. In germline, CDR1 is SGHTA, CDR2 FQGNSA. CDR3 size: 16 residues. V was pared by 5 bases and J by 4 bases, with 7 bases of the junction left unmatched. The CDR3 coding sequence is TGTGCCAGCAGCCTTAGACTAGCGGGGGGCCCAGAGACCCAGTACTTC. Encoded protein: CASSLRLAGGPETQYF.

The chain recombines TRBV9 with TRBJ1-1, with D maybe TRBD1 (5 bases). The germline V and J ends were trimmed by 6 bases and 2 bases, with 11 bases remaining between them. The CDR3 covers 13 residues. Germline V gene sequence: CDR1 SGDLS, CDR2 YYNGEE. The CDR3 nucleotides read TGTGCCAGCACAGGGACCTCAAACACTGAAGCTTTCTTT. Amino acids: CASTGTSNTEAFF.

The chain recombines TRBV6-2 or TRBV6-3 with TRBJ1-2; D is ambiguous. The V gene's germline CDR1 is MNHEY and CDR2 SVGEGT. The CDR3 spans 14 residues. V lost 2 bases and J 3 bases, leaving 10 bases between the germline ends. The CDR3 region has the DNA TGTGCCAGCAGTTACGTCAGGAGGGACTATGGCTACACCTTC. Translation: CASSYVRRDYGYTF.

The rearrangement links TRBV5-1 to TRBJ2-1; D possibly corresponds to TRBD1 (5 bases). Germline loops: CDR1 SGHRS, CDR2 YFSETQ. The V end lost 2 bases, the J end lost 0 bases, and 9 bases lay between the germline ends. The CDR3 contains 15 residues. In nucleotides, the CDR3 is TGCGCCAGCAGCTTCGACAGCGCCTCCTACAATGAGCAGTTCTTC. This encodes CASSFDSASYNEQFF.

The V call is TRBV29-1, the J call TRBJ2-6, with 7 bases aligning to TRBD1. V dropped 1 base and J dropped 2; count of bases not matched to a gene: 2. The germline V gene encodes CDR1 SQVTM and CDR2 ANQGSEA. This CDR3 has 15 residues. CDR3 sequence (DNA): TGCAGCGTTGAAGCCACAGGGGCTGGGGCCAACGTCCTGACTTTC. It translates to CSVEATGAGANVLTF.

This clonotype was detected a few times. The V gene is TRBV29-1, the J gene TRBJ1-2; TRBD1 is a possible D gene (6 bases). V gave up 1 base and J gave up 2 bases, with 8 bases separating them. The CDR3 covers 13 residues. The germline V gene has CDR1 SQVTM and CDR2 ANQGSEA. The CDR3 sequence: CSVEADRNYGYTF. DNA of the CDR3: TGCAGCGTTGAAGCCGACAGGAACTATGGCTACACCTTC.

This clonotype has a count of ten or more. The chain carries TRBV12-3 or TRBV12-4 and TRBJ1-2; tentatively, D is TRBD1 (5 bases). V shed 3 bases and J shed 7 bases, with 18 bases lying between them. The CDR3 contains 15 residues. Written as DNA, the CDR3 is TGTGCCAGCAGTTTTCCCGACAGCCCTGACTCTGGCTACACCTTC. It yields the protein CASSFPDSPDSGYTF.

This clonotype has just a few counts. The rearrangement joins TRBV28 to TRBJ2-2, with 8 bases aligning to TRBD1. Germline lookup yields CDR1 MDHEN and CDR2 SYDVKM. The CDR3 length is 17 residues. Germline trimming cut 7 bases from V and 4 bases from J; bases unmatched to any gene: 14. The DNA of the CDR3 is TGTGCCAGCATCCTGGGGCCAGGGGGCCGTGTCACCGGGGAGCTGTTTTTT. It is translated as CASILGPGGRVTGELFF.

In this sample, this clonotype turned up a few times. This chain connects TRBV6-1 to TRBJ2-5, with D hard to call. The CDR3 loop spans 12 amino acids. From germline, CDR1 is MNHNS and CDR2 SASEGT. The germline V and J ends were trimmed by 5 bases and 5 bases, with 9 bases remaining between them. This CDR3 reads CASSTSWETQYF. CDR3 nucleotides: TGTGCCAGCAGTACCTCGTGGGAGACCCAGTACTTC.

There are many counts of this clonotype. This chain links TRBV7-2 with TRBJ1-2, with TRBD1 matching 9 bases. The CDR3 is 16 residues long. Germline V CDR1 and CDR2: SGHTA, FQGNSA. V shed 1 base, J shed 4 bases, and the junction held 7 bases outside the gene matches. The CDR3 coding sequence is TGTGCCAGCAGCTTAGGGGGACAGGGAGCGAGCTATGGCTACACCTTC. Amino acid sequence: CASSLGGQGASYGYTF.